A single sample is the source of the 8 T cell receptor beta chains below, sequenced in a study of shared clonotypes between healthy human individuals. Sequencing was performed with immunoSEQ multiplex PCR; in TCRdb, only in-frame clones are kept and a portion is missing. The table has a few million clones, approximately 92% seen once. Sample: naive CD4+ T cells sorted from blood. Specified subset: CD45RA+ positively selected. The origin of the receptors is a man younger than 30 in good health.

This chain joins TRBV7-3 and TRBJ2-5; D is unclear. V was shortened by 4 bases and J by 5 bases, with 11 bases between the two germline ends. Looked up from germline, CDR1 is SGHTA and CDR2 is FQGTGA. CDR3 length equals 13 residues. Written as DNA, the CDR3 is TGTGCCAGCAGCTACGATGTAGACGAGACCCAGTACTTC. Its protein is CASSYDVDETQYF. Together with reference TRBV7-3 and TRBJ2-5, the CDR3 gives the full variable domain: GAGVSQTPSNKVTEKGKYVELRCDPISGHTALYWYRQSLGQGPEFLIYFQGTGAADDSGLPNDRFFAVRPEGSVSTLKIQRTERGDSAVYLCASSYDVDETQYFGPGTRLLVL.

This chain joins TRBV6-5 and TRBJ2-1; 8 bases align to TRBD2. This CDR3 is built from 12 residues. Germline V gene data show CDR1 as MNHEY and CDR2 as SVGAGI. V gave up 4 bases and J gave up 10 bases; unmatched junction bases: 3. This chain's CDR3 is CASSSTSGEQFF. CDR3 in DNA: TGTGCCAGCAGTTCCACTAGCGGAGAGCAGTTCTTC.

A few counts support this clone. The CDR3 sequence: CASSLIRGTDSNQPQHF. The CDR3 nucleotides are TGTGCCAGCAGCTTAATCAGGGGCACCGATAGCAATCAGCCCCAGCATTTT. The V call is TRBV7-9, the J call TRBJ1-5, with a tentative D call TRBD1 (6 bases). Germline V gene sequence: CDR1 SEHNR, CDR2 FQNEAQ (reference sequence). Trimming stripped 2 bases from V and 0 bases from J, with 14 bases between. This CDR3 comprises 17 residues.

This chain links TRBV10-1 with TRBJ2-2; 8 nucleotides match TRBD1. The V gene end was trimmed by 4 bases and the J gene end by 5 bases; junction bases not matched to a gene: 6. The CDR3 contains 15 residues. CDR1 WNHNN and CDR2 SYGVQD come from the germline V gene (reference sequence). CDR3 nucleotides: TGCGCCAGCAGTGGGGGACAGGCGGGTACCGGGGAGCTGTTTTTT. Translating it yields CASSGGQAGTGELFF.

The chain joins TRBV10-3 to TRBJ1-4, with 10 bases aligning to TRBD1. This CDR3 comprises 17 residues. Germline V gene lookup returns CDR1 ENHRY and CDR2 SYGVKD. Unmatched junction bases numbered 5, after V lost 0 bases and J lost 4 bases. CDR3 protein: CAISESTTGGVNEKLFF. CDR3 in DNA: TGTGCCATCAGTGAGTCTACGACAGGGGGCGTTAATGAAAAACTGTTTTTT.

CDR3 residues: CASRQDYNAFAFF. CDR3 nucleotide sequence: TGTGCCAGCAGACAGGATTACAACGCATTCGCTTTCTTT. The V and J genes are TRBV27 and TRBJ1-1; a weak D match, TRBD1 (5 bases). CDR1 MNHEY and CDR2 SMNVEV come from the germline V gene (reference sequence). V gave up 6 bases and J gave up 11 bases, with 19 bases separating them. The CDR3 sequence is 13 residues long.

For this clone: The sample contains more than one DNA sequence encoding this CDR3. The V and J genes are TRBV29-1 and TRBJ1-1; perhaps TRBD1 as D (5 bases). Trimming took 6 bases from V and 1 from J, leaving 12 bases between them. CDR1 SQVTM and CDR2 ANQGSEA come from the germline V gene. The CDR3 runs to 13 residues. The chain's CDR3 is CSVLRGGNTEAFF. The CDR3 nucleotides are TGCAGCGTCCTCCGGGGGGGGAACACTGAAGCTTTCTTT.

V usage is TRBV5-1 and J usage is TRBJ1-3, with 8 positions matching TRBD1. This CDR3 has 13 residues. With V trimmed by 6 bases and J by 4 bases, 3 bases remained unmatched. Germline V gene sequence: CDR1 SGHRS, CDR2 YFSETQ. This chain's CDR3 is CASKQGVGNTIYF. DNA of the CDR3: TGCGCCAGCAAACAGGGGGTAGGAAACACCATATATTTT.